This T cell receptor (beta chain) was sequenced in a study of cytomegalovirus exposure and HLA in healthy donors. Study results and limitations: The productive fraction for most TCR beta V segments was about 90% or about 30% in an earlier analysis.

Note on this clone: The antigen remains unidentified.

The PCR made use of 60 Vbeta and 13 Jbeta primers. Clones were sequenced by immunoSEQ multiplex PCR, and TCRdb holds only the in-frame ones, with some missing. This sample has about 170,000 clones; about three quarters occur once, and the top ten carry 0.85% to 1%. The J segment lost 5 bases and the V segment lost 3 bases, leaving 15 bases of the junction unmatched. The CDR3 has 17 amino acids. Looked up from germline, CDR1 is SGHTA and CDR2 is FQGNSA. The TCR sequence derives from a woman aged 45-59 years in good health and CMV-seropositive. The chain couples TRBV7-2 to TRBJ1-2, with 7 bases aligning to TRBD1. The specimen sequenced was PBMCs. The CDR3 coding sequence is TGTGCCAGCAGCTTCCATCAAGGGGCAGGGGGAGGATATGGCTACACCTTC. Its translation is CASSFHQGAGGGYGYTF.